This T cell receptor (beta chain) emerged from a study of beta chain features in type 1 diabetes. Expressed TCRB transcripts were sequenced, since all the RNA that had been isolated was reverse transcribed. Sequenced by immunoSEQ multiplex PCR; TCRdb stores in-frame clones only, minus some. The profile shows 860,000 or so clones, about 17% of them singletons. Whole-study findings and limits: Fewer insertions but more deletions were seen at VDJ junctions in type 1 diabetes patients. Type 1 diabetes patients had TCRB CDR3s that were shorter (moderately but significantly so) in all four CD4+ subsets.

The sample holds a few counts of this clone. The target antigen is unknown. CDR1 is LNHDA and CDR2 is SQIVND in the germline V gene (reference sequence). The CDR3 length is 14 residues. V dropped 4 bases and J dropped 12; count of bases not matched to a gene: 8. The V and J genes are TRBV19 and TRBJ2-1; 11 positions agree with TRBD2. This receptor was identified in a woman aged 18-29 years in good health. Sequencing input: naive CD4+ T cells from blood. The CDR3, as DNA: TGTGCCAGTAGTAGATTAGCGGGAGGGCCCTTGCAGTTCTTC. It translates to CASSRLAGGPLQFF. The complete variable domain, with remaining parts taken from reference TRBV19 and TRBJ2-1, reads DGGITQSPKYLFRKEGQNVTLSCEQNLNHDAMYWYRQDPGQGLRLIYYSQIVNDFQKGDIAEGYSVSREKKESFPLTVTSAQKNPTAFYLCASSRLAGGPLQFFGPGTRLTVL.